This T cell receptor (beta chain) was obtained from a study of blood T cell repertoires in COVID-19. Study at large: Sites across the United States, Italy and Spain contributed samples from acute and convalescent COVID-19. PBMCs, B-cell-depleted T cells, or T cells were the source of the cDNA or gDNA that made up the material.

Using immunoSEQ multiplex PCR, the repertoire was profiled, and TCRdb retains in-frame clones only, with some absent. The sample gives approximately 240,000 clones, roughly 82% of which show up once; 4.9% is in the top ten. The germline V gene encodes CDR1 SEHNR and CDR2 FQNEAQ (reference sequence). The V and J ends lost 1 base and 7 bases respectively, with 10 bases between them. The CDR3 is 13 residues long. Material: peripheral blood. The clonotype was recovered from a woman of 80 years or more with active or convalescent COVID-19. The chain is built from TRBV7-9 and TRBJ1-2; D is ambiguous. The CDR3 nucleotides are TGTGCCAGCAGCTTAGTCTCGGCGGGTGGCTACACCTTC. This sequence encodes CASSLVSAGGYTF.